This TCR beta chain was sequenced during a study of shared T cell receptors in the human thymus. Profiled with immunoSEQ multiplex PCR; TCRdb holds only in-frame clones, not every one. This sample has approximately 730,000 clones, with 80% to 90% found just once. In germline, CDR1 is MGHDK, CDR2 SYGVNS. V shed 1 base and J 2 bases; nucleotides not matched to a gene: 4. This CDR3 is built from 17 residues. These sequences were also reported in another study, on human thymus T cells.

Sequencing was carried out using thymocytes. The source of this sequence is a girl under three years old with a congenital heart defect. This chain links TRBV25-1 with TRBJ2-6; TRBD2 matches at 8 bases. The CDR3 is CASSEWRGAAGANVLTF. As DNA, the CDR3 is TGTGCCAGCAGTGAATGGCGGGGGGCAGCTGGGGCCAACGTCCTGACTTTC.